This T cell receptor beta chain was documented in a study of T cell changes during pregnancy in multiple sclerosis. The CDR3 is made up of 11 amino acids. The germline CDR1 and CDR2 sequences are SGHTA and FQGTGA. Trimming took off 6 bases at V and 6 bases at J, with 7 bases between the two ends. Only in-frame clones appear in the TCRdb table, and some are missing; sequencing was by immunoSEQ multiplex PCR. The data hold around 50,000 clones, with 80% to 95% observed a single time. J is TRBJ2-3 and V is TRBV7-3; D remains unclear. This sequence originates from a female donor in good health, enrolled as a control in a pregnancy study. Source: CD4+ T cells from peripheral blood mononuclear cells, taken after pregnancy. CDR3 in amino acids: CASSNGDTQYF. CDR3 sequence (DNA): TGTGCCAGCAGTAACGGGGATACGCAGTATTTT.